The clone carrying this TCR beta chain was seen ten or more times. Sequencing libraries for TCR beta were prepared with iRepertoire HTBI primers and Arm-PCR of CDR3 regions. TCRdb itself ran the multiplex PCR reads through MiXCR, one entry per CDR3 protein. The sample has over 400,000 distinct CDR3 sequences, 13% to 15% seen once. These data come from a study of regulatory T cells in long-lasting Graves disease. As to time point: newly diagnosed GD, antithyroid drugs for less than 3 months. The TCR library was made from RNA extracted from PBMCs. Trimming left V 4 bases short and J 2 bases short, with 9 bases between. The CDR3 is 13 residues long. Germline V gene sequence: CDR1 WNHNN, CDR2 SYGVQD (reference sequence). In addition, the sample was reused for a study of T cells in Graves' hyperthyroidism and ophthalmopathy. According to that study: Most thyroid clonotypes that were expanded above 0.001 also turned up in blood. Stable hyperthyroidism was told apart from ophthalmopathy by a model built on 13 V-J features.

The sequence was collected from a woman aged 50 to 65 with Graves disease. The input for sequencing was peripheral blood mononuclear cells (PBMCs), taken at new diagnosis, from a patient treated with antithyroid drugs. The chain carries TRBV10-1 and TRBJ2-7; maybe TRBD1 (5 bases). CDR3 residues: CASSGDSTYEQYF. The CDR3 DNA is TGCGCCAGCAGTGGAGACAGCACCTACGAGCAGTACTTC.